This T cell receptor (beta chain) was retrieved from a study of CD8 T cells in Susac syndrome. Germline V gene sequence: CDR1 SQVTM, CDR2 ANQGSEA. V lost 7 bases to trimming and J lost 8 bases, with 8 bases between them. The CDR3 extends over 9 amino acids. Random hexamers were used to reverse transcribe the RNA input (about 0.5 to 1 ug). TCRdb recomputed calls from the immunoSEQ multiplex PCR reads with MiXCR, one row per CDR3 protein. The table has roughly 80,000 distinct CDR3 sequences, about 93% seen once. The sample comprised CD8+ T cells from PBMCs. The V call is TRBV29-1, the J call TRBJ1-1; D possibly corresponds to TRBD1 (6 bases). The TCR sequence derives from a human donor in good health. The CDR3 region has the DNA TGCAGCGCCGGGACAGAAGCTTTCTTT. Protein product: CSAGTEAFF.